This T cell receptor beta chain was observed in a study of cytomegalovirus exposure and HLA in healthy donors. PCR was performed using 60 Vbeta and 13 Jbeta primers. The table came from immunoSEQ multiplex PCR; TCRdb's copy has only in-frame clones and leaves some out. The sample records around 150,000 clones, roughly 63% being singletons. Germline V gene sequence: CDR1 SGDLS, CDR2 YYNGEE. This CDR3 has 15 amino acids. V lost 1 base to trimming and J lost 3 bases; unmatched junction nucleotides: 4. Specimen: PBMCs. The J gene is TRBJ1-5, the V gene TRBV9, with 7 bases fitting TRBD1. The TCR comes from an older woman in good health and CMV-seropositive. The chain's CDR3 is CASSVTGQFNQPQHF. CDR3 bases: TGTGCCAGCAGCGTAACGGGACAGTTCAATCAGCCCCAGCATTTT.